The sequence of this T cell receptor beta chain was determined in a study of metastatic and nonmetastatic thyroid tumors. TCRdb re-analyzed the PCR reads using MiXCR. Among 30,000 to 45,000 clones listed, roughly 20% were seen once. Trimming took off 2 bases at V and 7 bases at J, with 12 bases between the two ends. CDR1 and CDR2 from the germline V gene are MGHDK and SYGVNS. CDR3 size: 14 residues. No treatment had been given to any patient before thyroid surgery. There are many counts of this clone. The sequence was obtained from a female donor with papillary thyroid cancer or a benign thyroid nodule (not recorded which). Some clones in this sample may be carry-over from other donors' samples. What was sequenced was blood. This chain uses TRBV25-1 with TRBJ1-5, with D unresolved. CDR3 coding DNA: TGTGCCAGCAGTGAAGGGTTTCGGGAACAGCCCCAGCATTTT. Translation gives CASSEGFREQPQHF. The full variable domain, in which reference TRBV25-1 and TRBJ1-5 provide the parts outside the CDR3, is EADIYQTPRYLVIGTGKKITLECSQTMGHDKMYWYQQDPGMELHLIHYSYGVNSTEKGDLSSESTVSRIRTEHFPLTLESARPSHTSQYLCASSEGFREQPQHFGDGTRLSIL.